This TCR beta chain was sequenced in a study of blood T cells in healthy people across ages. Study-wide findings and caveats: Long-lived donors had more naive CD4+ cells and higher diversity than aged donors. Naive and antigen-experienced cells were not separated, limiting conclusive comparison. Age advanced and TCR beta diversity per million T cells fell, roughly linearly.

As to this clonotype: Its antigen is as yet unknown.

This CDR3 has 15 amino acids. CDR1 is DFQATT, CDR2 SNEGSKA, per germline (reference sequence). Per sample, no less than 5 micrograms of total RNA were extracted. Combining a sample-barcoded 5' primer with a J-beta primer mix, a second PCR ran for 7 to 11 cycles. TCRdb processed the 5' RACE reads anew with MiXCR; each CDR3 protein has one entry. Altogether around 1,000,000 distinct CDR3 sequences are present, more than 30% being singletons, with the ten largest covering approximately 14%. The TCR was taken from a man aged 18 to 30 in good health. The genes are TRBV20-1 and TRBJ2-1; 11 nucleotides align to TRBD1. The specimen was blood. CDR3 loop: CSQSGTGGSYNEQFF. The CDR3 coding sequence is TGCAGCCAGTCGGGGACAGGGGGTTCCTACAATGAGCAGTTCTTC.